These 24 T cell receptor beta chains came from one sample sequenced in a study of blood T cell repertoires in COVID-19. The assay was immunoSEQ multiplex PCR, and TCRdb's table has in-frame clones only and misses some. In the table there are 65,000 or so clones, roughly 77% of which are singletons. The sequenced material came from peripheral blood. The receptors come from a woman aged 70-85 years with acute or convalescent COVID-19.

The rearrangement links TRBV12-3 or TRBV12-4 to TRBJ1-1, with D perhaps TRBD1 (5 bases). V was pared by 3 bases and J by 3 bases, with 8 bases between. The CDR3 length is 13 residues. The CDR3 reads CASSLEGDTEAFF. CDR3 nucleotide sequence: TGTGCCAGCAGTTTGGAAGGGGACACTGAAGCTTTCTTT.

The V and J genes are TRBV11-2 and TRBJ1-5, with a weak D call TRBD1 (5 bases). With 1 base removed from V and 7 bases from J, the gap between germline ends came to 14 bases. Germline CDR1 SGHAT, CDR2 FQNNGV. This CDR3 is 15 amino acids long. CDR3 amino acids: CASSLGVGGGQPQHF. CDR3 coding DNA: TGTGCCAGCAGCTTAGGGGTGGGGGGAGGCCAGCCCCAGCATTTT.

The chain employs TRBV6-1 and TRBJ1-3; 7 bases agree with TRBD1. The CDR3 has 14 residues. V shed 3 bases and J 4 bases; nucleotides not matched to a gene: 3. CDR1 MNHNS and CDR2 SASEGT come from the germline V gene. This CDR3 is CASSETGPGNTIYF. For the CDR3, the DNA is TGTGCCAGCAGTGAGACAGGGCCCGGAAACACCATATATTTT.

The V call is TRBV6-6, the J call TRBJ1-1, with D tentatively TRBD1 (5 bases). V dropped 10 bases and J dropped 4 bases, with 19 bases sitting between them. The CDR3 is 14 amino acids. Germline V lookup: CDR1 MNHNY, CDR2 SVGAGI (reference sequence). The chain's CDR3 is CATKWGGASTEAFF. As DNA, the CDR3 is TGTGCCACCAAATGGGGAGGGGCTAGCACTGAAGCTTTCTTT.

The CDR3 spells CASSHLEPGLGDNEQFF. As DNA, the CDR3 is TGTGCCAGCTCACACCTTGAACCGGGACTAGGGGACAATGAGCAGTTCTTC. V and J are TRBV18 and TRBJ2-1, with 8 bases that match TRBD2. Germline trimming cut 4 bases from V and 5 bases from J; bases unmatched to any gene: 13. CDR3 size: 17 residues. From germline, CDR1 is KGHSH and CDR2 LQKENI.

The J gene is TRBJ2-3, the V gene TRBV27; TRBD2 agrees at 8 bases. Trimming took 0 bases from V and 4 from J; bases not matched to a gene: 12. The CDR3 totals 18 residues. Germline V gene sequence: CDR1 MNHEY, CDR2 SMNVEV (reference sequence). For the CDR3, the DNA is TGTGCCAGCAGTTTATCGGGAGCGGGAGTTTTAGTGGCAGATACGCAGTATTTT. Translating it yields CASSLSGAGVLVADTQYF.

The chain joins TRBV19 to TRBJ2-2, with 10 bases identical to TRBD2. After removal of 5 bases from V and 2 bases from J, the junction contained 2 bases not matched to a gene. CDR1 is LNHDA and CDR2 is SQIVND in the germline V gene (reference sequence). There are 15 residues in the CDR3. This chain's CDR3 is CASSWTSGNTGELFF. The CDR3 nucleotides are TGTGCCAGTAGTTGGACTAGCGGTAACACCGGGGAGCTGTTTTTT.

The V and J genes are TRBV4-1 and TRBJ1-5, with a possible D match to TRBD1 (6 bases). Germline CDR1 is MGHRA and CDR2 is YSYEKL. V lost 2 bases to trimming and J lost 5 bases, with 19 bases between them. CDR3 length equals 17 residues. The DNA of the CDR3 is TGCGCCAGCAGCCAAACTAACTTACAGGGTCGAGATCAGCCCCAGCATTTT. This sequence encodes CASSQTNLQGRDQPQHF.

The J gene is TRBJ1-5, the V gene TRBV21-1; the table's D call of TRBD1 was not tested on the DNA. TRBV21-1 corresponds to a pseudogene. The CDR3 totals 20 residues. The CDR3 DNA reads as TGTGCCAGCAGCACAATCGAGCCCGGGACAGGGATGATTGGCAATCAGCCCCAGCATTTT. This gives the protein CASSTIEPGTGMIGNQPQHF.

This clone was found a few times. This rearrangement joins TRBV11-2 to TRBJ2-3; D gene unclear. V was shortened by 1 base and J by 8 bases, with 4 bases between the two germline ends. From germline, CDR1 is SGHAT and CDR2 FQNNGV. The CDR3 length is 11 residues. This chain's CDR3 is CASSLAGTQYF. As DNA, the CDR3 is TGTGCCAGCAGCTTAGCGGGTACGCAGTATTTT.

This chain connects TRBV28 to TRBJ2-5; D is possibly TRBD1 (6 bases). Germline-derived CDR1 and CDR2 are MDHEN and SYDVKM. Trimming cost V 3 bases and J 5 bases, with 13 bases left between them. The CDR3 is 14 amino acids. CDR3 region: CASSFIRGGETQYF. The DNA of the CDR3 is TGTGCCAGCAGTTTTATCAGGGGTGGGGAGACCCAGTACTTC.

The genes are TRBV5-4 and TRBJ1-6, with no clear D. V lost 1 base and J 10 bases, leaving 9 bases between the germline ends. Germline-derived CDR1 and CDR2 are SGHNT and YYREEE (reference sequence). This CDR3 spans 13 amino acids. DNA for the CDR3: TGTGCCAGCAGCTTGCAGGAAACCTCACCCCTCCACTTT. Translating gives CASSLQETSPLHF.

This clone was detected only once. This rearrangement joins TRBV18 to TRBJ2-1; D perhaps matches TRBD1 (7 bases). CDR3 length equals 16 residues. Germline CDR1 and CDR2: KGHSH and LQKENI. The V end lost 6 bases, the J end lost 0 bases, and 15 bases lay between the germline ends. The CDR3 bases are TGTGCCAGCTCCGCCCCAGGGGGGTACTCCTACAATGAGCAGTTCTTC. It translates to CASSAPGGYSYNEQFF.

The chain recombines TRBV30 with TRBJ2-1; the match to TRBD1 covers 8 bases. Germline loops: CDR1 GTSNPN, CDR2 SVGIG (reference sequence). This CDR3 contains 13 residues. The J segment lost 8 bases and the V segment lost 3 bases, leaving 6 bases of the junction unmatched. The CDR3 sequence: CAWRAGGFDEQFF. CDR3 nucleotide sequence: TGTGCCTGGAGGGCAGGGGGCTTCGATGAGCAGTTCTTC. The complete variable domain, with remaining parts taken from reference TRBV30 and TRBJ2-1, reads SQTIHQWPATLVQPVGSPLSLECTVEGTSNPNLYWYRQAAGRGLQLLFYSVGIGQISSEVPQNLSASRPQDRQFILSSKKLLLSDSGFYLCAWRAGGFDEQFFGPGTRLTVL.

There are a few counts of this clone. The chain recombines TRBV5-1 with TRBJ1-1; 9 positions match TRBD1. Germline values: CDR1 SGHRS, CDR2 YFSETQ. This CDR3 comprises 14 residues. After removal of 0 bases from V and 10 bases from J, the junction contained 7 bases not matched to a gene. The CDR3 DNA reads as TGCGCCAGCAGCTTGGATCCCTCGGGACAGGGAGCTTTCTTT. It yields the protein CASSLDPSGQGAFF.

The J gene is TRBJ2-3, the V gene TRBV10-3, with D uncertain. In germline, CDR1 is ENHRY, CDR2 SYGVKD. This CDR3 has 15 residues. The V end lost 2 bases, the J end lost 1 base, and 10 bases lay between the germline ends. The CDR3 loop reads CAISEGPLGTDTQYF. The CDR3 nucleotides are TGTGCCATCAGTGAGGGCCCTTTGGGCACAGATACGCAGTATTTT.

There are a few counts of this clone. CDR3 protein: CASSTGWNQPQHF. The CDR3 region has the DNA TGTGCCAGCTCCACCGGGTGGAATCAGCCCCAGCATTTT. This chain connects TRBV28 to TRBJ1-5; D gene unclear. There are 13 residues in the CDR3. The germline gives CDR1 MDHEN, CDR2 SYDVKM. Trimming left V 8 bases short and J 4 bases short, with 12 bases between.

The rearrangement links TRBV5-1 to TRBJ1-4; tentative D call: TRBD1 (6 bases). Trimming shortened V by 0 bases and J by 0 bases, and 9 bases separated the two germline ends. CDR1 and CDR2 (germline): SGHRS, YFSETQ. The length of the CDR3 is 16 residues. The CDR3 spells CASSLVGAATNEKLFF. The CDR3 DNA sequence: TGCGCCAGCAGCTTGGTGGGGGCCGCAACTAATGAAAAACTGTTTTTT.

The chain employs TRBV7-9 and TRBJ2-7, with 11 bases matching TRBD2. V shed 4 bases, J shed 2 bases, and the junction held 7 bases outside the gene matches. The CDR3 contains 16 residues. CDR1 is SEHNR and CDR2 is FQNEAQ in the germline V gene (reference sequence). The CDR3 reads CASSSFSSGRAYEQYF. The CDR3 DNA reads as TGTGCCAGCAGCTCCTTTAGTAGCGGGAGGGCCTACGAGCAGTACTTC.

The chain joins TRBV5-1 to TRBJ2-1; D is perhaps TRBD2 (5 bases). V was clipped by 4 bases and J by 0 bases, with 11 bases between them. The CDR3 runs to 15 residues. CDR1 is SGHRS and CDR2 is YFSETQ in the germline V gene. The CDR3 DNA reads TGCGCCAGCAGCGCCGGGGATTACTCCTACAATGAGCAGTTCTTC. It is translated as CASSAGDYSYNEQFF. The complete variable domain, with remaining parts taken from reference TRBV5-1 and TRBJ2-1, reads KAGVTQTPRYLIKTRGQQVTLSCSPISGHRSVSWYQQTPGQGLQFLFEYFSETQRNKGNFPGRFSGRQFSNSRSEMNVSTLELGDSALYLCASSAGDYSYNEQFFGPGTRLTVL.

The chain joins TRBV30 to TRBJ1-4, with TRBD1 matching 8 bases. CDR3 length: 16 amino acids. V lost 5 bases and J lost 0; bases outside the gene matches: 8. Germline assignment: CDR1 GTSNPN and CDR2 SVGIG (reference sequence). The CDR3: CAWSTGTGTTNEKLFF. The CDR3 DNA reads TGTGCCTGGTCTACCGGGACAGGTACAACTAATGAAAAACTGTTTTTT.

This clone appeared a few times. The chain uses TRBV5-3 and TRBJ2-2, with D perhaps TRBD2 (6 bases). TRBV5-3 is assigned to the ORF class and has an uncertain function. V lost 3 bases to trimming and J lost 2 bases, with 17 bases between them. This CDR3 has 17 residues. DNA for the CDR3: TGTGCCAGAAGCTCCTGGGAGGCGAGATACAACACCGGGGAGCTGTTTTTT. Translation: CARSSWEARYNTGELFF.

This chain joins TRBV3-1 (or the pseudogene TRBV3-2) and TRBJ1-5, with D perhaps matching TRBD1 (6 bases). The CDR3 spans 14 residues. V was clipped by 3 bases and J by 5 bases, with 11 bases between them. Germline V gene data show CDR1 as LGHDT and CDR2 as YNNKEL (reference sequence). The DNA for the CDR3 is TGTGCCAGCAGCCACCACAGGGACGATCAGCCCCAGCATTTT. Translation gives CASSHHRDDQPQHF.

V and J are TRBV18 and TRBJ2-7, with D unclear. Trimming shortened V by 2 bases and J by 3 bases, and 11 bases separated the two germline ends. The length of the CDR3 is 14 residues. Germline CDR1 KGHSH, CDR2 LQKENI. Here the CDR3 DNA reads TGTGCCAGCTCACCAGAACAGACCCACTACGAGCAGTACTTC. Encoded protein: CASSPEQTHYEQYF.